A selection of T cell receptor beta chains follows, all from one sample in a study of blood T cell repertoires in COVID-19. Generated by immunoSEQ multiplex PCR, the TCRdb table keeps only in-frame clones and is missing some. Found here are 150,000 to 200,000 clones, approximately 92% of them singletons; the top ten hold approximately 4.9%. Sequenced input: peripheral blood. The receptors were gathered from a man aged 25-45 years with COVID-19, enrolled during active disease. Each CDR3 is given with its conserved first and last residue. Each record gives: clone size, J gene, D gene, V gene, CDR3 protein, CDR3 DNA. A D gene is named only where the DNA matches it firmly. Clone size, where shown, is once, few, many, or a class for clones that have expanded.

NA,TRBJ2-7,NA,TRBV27,CASKDGFGGGPYEQYF,TGTGCCAGCAAAGATGGGTTTGGGGGAGGACCGTACGAGCAGTACTTC
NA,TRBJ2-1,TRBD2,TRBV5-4,CASSLQAGGYNEQFF,TGTGCCAGCAGCTTGCAAGCGGGGGGCTACAATGAGCAGTTCTTC
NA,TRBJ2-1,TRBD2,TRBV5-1,CASSLGLAATNEQFF,TGCGCCAGCAGCCTGGGACTAGCTGCCACTAATGAGCAGTTCTTC
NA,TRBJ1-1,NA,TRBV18,CASSPQGSSNTEAFF,TGTGCCAGCTCACCCCAGGGGAGCAGTAACACTGAAGCTTTCTTT
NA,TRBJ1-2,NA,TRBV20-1,CSASGKRTDYGYTF,TGCAGTGCTAGTGGCAAGAGGACAGACTATGGCTACACCTTC
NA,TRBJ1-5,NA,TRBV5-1,CASSLDGDQPQHF,TGCGCCAGCAGCTTGGACGGAGATCAGCCCCAGCATTTT
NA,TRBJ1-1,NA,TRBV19,CASRLVFRGDTEAFF,TGTGCCAGTAGACTAGTCTTTCGTGGGGACACTGAAGCTTTCTTT
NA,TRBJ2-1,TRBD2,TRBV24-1,CATSDYVTSENEQFF,TGTGCCACCAGTGATTACGTGACTAGCGAGAATGAGCAGTTCTTC
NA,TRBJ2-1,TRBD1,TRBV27,CASSAQGAYNEQFF,TGTGCCAGCAGTGCCCAGGGGGCCTACAATGAGCAGTTCTTC
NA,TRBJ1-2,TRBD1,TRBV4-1,CASSQVGTGQGKDGYTF,TGCGCCAGCAGCCAAGTGGGCACGGGACAGGGGAAAGATGGCTACACCTTC
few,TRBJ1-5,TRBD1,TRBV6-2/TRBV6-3,CASSYSTGTQPQHF,TGTGCCAGCAGTTACTCGACAGGGACACAGCCCCAGCATTTT
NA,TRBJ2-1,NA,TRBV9,CASRKAGGNEQFF,TGTGCCAGCAGAAAGGCGGGCGGCAATGAGCAGTTCTTC
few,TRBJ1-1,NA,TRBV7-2,CASSLVGRPMNTEAFF,TGTGCCAGCAGCTTAGTTGGGCGACCCATGAACACTGAAGCTTTCTTT
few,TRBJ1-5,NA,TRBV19,CASSTGWSNQPQHF,TGTGCCAGTAGTACGGGTTGGAGCAATCAGCCCCAGCATTTT
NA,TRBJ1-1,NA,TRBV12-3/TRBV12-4,CASRQRFLAFF,TGTGCCAGCAGGCAAAGGTTTTTAGCCTTCTTT
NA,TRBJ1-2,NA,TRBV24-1,CATSDRGPAGGYTF,TGTGCCACCAGTGATCGGGGACCCGCGGGGGGCTACACCTTC
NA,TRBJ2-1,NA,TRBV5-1,CASSSVGGARNEQFF,TGCGCCAGCAGCTCGGTTGGGGGGGCACGCAATGAGCAGTTCTTC
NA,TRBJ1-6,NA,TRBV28,CASSISRGYNSPLHF,TGTGCCAGCAGTATTAGTCGGGGATATAATTCACCCCTCCACTTT
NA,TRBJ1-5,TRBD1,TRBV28,CASRKQGPYSNQPQHF,TGTGCCAGCAGGAAACAGGGGCCTTATAGCAATCAGCCCCAGCATTTT
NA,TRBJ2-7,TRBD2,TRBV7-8,CASSLYRGGQSYEQYF,TGTGCCAGCAGCTTATATCGGGGGGGGCAATCCTACGAGCAGTACTTC
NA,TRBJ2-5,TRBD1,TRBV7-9,CASSLQSGQGLETQYF,TGTGCCAGCAGCTTACAGTCGGGACAGGGCCTGGAGACCCAGTACTTC
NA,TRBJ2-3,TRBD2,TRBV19,CASSIGTSGARTDTQYF,TGTGCCAGTAGTATAGGGACTAGCGGGGCCCGCACAGATACGCAGTATTTT
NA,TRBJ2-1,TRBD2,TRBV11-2,CASSQTSGRATNEQFF,TGTGCCAGCAGCCAGACTAGCGGGAGGGCCACGAATGAGCAGTTCTTC
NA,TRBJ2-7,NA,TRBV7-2,CASRADSAGYEQYF,TGTGCCAGCAGGGCGGACTCAGCGGGCTACGAGCAGTACTTC
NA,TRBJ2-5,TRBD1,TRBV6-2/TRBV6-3,CASSFTLTGFKFETQYF,TGTGCCAGCAGTTTTACCCTGACAGGGTTTAAGTTTGAGACCCAGTACTTC
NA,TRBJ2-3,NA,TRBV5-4,CASSFASGADTQYF,TGTGCCAGCAGCTTCGCCTCGGGGGCAGATACGCAGTATTTT
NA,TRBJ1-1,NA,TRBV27,CASRSVTEAFF,TGTGCCAGCCGGAGCGTCACTGAAGCTTTCTTT
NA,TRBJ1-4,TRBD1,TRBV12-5,CASGPDRGIGEKLFF,TGTGCTAGTGGACCCGACAGGGGGATAGGTGAAAAACTGTTTTTT
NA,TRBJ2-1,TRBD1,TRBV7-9,CASSYRGDEQFF,TGTGCCAGCAGCTACAGGGGTGATGAGCAGTTCTTC
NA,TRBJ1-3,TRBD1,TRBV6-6,CASSYLTGSGNTIYF,TGTGCCAGCAGTTACCTGACAGGGTCTGGAAACACCATATATTTT
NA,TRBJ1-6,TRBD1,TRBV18,CASSPGQALNYIGSPLHF,TGTGCCAGCTCACCGGGACAGGCCCTAAATTATATAGGTTCACCCCTCCACTTT
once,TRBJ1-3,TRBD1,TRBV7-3,CASSFSGQGSSGNTIYF,TGTGCCAGCAGCTTTTCGGGACAGGGGAGTTCTGGAAACACCATATATTTT
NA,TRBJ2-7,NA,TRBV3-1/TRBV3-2,CASSQVTGPYEQYF,TGTGCCAGCAGCCAAGTGACAGGCCCCTACGAGCAGTACTTC
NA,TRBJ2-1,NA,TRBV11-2,CASSPDSKIYNEQFF,TGTGCCAGCAGCCCAGACAGTAAAATCTACAATGAGCAGTTCTTC
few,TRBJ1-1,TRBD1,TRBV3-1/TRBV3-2,CASSQGQGMNTEAFF,TGTGCCAGCAGCCAAGGACAGGGAATGAACACTGAAGCTTTCTTT
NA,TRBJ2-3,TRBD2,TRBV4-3,CASRSTSGITDTQYF,TGCGCCAGCAGGTCGACTAGCGGTATTACAGATACGCAGTATTTT
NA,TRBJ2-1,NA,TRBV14,CASSRYTGIQSYNEQFF,TGTGCCAGCAGCCGTTATACAGGGATCCAGTCCTACAATGAGCAGTTCTTC
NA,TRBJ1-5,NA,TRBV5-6,CASSLVSRAYSNQPQHF,TGTGCCAGCAGCTTGGTTAGCAGGGCATATAGCAATCAGCCCCAGCATTTT
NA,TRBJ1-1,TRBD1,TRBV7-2,CASRSRQGLNTEAFF,TGTGCCAGCAGATCTCGACAGGGATTGAACACTGAAGCTTTCTTT
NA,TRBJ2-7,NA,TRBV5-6,CASSRLRVRSYEQYF,TGTGCCAGCAGCAGACTCCGGGTCAGATCCTACGAGCAGTACTTC
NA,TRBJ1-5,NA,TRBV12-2,CASRLRSEGQGNQPQHF,TGTGCAAGTCGATTAAGGAGTGAGGGACAGGGCAATCAGCCCCAGCATTTT
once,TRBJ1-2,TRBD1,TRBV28,CASSLRTGDGYTF,TGTGCCAGCAGTTTAAGGACAGGGGATGGCTACACCTTC
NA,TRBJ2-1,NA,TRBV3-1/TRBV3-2,CASSPVGRGLPSYNEQFF,TGTGCCAGCAGCCCAGTGGGCCGGGGACTGCCGTCCTACAATGAGCAGTTCTTC
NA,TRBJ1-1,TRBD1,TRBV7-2,CASSQEQGWTEAFF,TGTGCCAGCAGCCAGGAACAGGGGTGGACTGAAGCTTTCTTT
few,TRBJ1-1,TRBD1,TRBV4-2,CASSQGTGMNTEAFF,TGTGCCAGCAGCCAAGGGACAGGCATGAACACTGAAGCTTTCTTT
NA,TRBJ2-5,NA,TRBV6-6,CASSSFGGLGETQYF,TGTGCCAGCAGTTCTTTCGGGGGTTTGGGAGAGACCCAGTACTTC
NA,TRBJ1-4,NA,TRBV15,CATSSRLGPAANEKLFF,TGTGCCACCAGCAGTAGGTTGGGGCCCGCGGCTAATGAAAAACTGTTTTTT